The following is a TCR beta chain sequence with its context. The data belong to a study of CD8 T cells in Susac syndrome. Germline CDR1 is DFQATT and CDR2 is SNEGSKA (reference sequence). J gave up 8 bases and V 5 bases, and 4 bases lay outside the gene matches. The CDR3 consists of 11 residues. Random hexamers were used to reverse transcribe about 0.5 to 1 ug of RNA. TCRdb itself ran the immunoSEQ multiplex PCR reads through MiXCR, one entry per CDR3 protein. The table has 55,000 to 75,000 distinct CDR3 sequences, 93% seen once. J is TRBJ1-2 and V is TRBV20-1, with 8 bases matching TRBD1. The source of this sequence is a human donor with Susac syndrome. The sequencing input was CD4+ T cells from PBMCs. CDR3 nucleotide sequence: TGCAGTGCTCGAGGACAGGGCGGCTACACCTTC. This sequence encodes CSARGQGGYTF.